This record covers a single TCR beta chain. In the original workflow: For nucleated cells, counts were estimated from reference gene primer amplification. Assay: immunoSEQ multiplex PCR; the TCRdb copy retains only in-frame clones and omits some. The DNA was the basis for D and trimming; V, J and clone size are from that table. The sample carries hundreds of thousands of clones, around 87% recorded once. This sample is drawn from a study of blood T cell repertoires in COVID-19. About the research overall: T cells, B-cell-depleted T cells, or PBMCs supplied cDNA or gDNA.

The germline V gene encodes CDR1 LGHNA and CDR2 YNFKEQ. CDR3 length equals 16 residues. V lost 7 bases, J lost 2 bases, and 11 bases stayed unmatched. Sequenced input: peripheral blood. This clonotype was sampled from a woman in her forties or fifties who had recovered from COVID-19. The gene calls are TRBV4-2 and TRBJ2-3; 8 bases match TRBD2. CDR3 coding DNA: TGTGCCAGCACCCGCAGCGGGAGCGTACACACAGATACGCAGTATTTT. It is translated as CASTRSGSVHTDTQYF.